The present T cell receptor beta chain was sequenced within a study of blood T cell repertoires in COVID-19. The CDR3 has 15 amino acids. CDR1 SEHNR and CDR2 FQNEAQ come from the germline V gene (reference sequence). V was shortened by 3 bases and J by 5 bases, with 13 bases between the two germline ends. Libraries were prepared by immunoSEQ multiplex PCR; TCRdb keeps only in-frame clonotypes and omits some of them. In the table there are 130,000 to 150,000 clones, just under 80% of which are singletons. The sequenced sample consisted of peripheral blood. The V gene is TRBV7-9, the J gene TRBJ2-2; D might be TRBD1 (5 bases). This sequence was found in a woman aged 55-70 years with acute or convalescent COVID-19. The CDR3 DNA is TGTGCCAGCAGCTTGAGCTCGACAGCGACCGGGGAGCTGTTTTTT. Its translation: CASSLSSTATGELFF. Based on the CDR3 plus reference TRBV7-9 and TRBJ2-2, the full variable domain is DTGVSQNPRHKITKRGQNVTFRCDPISEHNRLYWYRQTLGQGPEFLTYFQNEAQLEKSRLLSDRFSAERPKGSFSTLEIQRTEQGDSAMYLCASSLSSTATGELFFGEGSRLTVL.